The entry below gives a single T cell receptor (beta chain) sequence along with its context. Germline V gene sequence: CDR1 SGHDT, CDR2 YYEEEE. The CDR3 is 14 amino acids. V lost 2 bases, J lost 3 bases, and 5 bases stayed unmatched. From the RT-PCR reads, TCRdb called clonotypes with MiXCR, one entry per CDR3 protein. The sample yields almost 700,000 distinct CDR3 sequences, more than 13% seen once. The TCR was taken from a female donor in good health, serving as a healthy control. The chain couples TRBV5-6 to TRBJ2-7, with 7 bases lining up with TRBD1. The sequenced sample was memory CD4+ T cells from blood. CDR3 protein: CASSLVQGIYEQYF. For the CDR3, the DNA is TGTGCCAGCAGCTTAGTACAGGGGATCTACGAGCAGTACTTC. Full variable domain (rest looked up from reference TRBV5-6 and TRBJ2-7): DAGVTQSPTHLIKTRGQQVTLRCSPKSGHDTVSWYQQALGQGPQFIFQYYEEEERQRGNFPDRFSGHQFPNYSSELNVNALLLGDSALYLCASSLVQGIYEQYFGPGTRLTVT.